The clone carrying this T cell receptor (beta chain) was seen a few times. PCR was performed a second time for about 7 to 11 cycles using a sample-barcoded 5' primer and a J-beta primer mix. TCRdb reanalysed the 5' RACE reads using MiXCR and keeps one entry per CDR3 protein. This sample has about 650,000 distinct CDR3 sequences; about 30% occur once, and the top ten carry 15%. The data were obtained in a study of blood T cells in healthy people across ages. This CDR3 comprises 16 residues. Germline loops: CDR1 SGHRS, CDR2 YFSETQ. The V and J ends lost 5 bases and 3 bases respectively, with 18 bases between them.

The source of this sequence is a woman aged 80 or over in good health. Sequenced input: blood. V usage is TRBV5-1 and J usage is TRBJ2-1, with D possibly being TRBD2 (6 bases). As DNA, the CDR3 is TGCGCCAGCAGTCCCGCGCGGGGCCCAGGCTACAATGAGCAGTTCTTC. Its protein product is CASSPARGPGYNEQFF. The full variable domain, rest sourced from reference TRBV5-1 and TRBJ2-1, is KAGVTQTPRYLIKTRGQQVTLSCSPISGHRSVSWYQQTPGQGLQFLFEYFSETQRNKGNFPGRFSGRQFSNSRSEMNVSTLELGDSALYLCASSPARGPGYNEQFFGPGTRLTVL.